This TCR beta chain came from a study of identical twins. A single record per CDR3 protein comes from TCRdb applying MiXCR to the 5' RACE reads. The data contain roughly 770,000 distinct CDR3 sequences, roughly 18% of them singletons. This CDR3 region has 15 residues. Trimming removed 4 bases from V and 3 bases from J; junction bases left unmatched: 6. Germline values: CDR1 SGHRS, CDR2 YFSETQ. The data also belong to a second study, concerning T cells expressing NK-cell markers.

The J gene is TRBJ2-5, the V gene TRBV5-1, with 10 bases identical to TRBD2. Sequencing was carried out using PBMCs. This TCR came from a young woman in good health. The CDR3 nucleotides are TGCGCCAGCAGCAGCGGGGGGGCCTTTGAAGAGACCCAGTACTTC. Translated: CASSSGGAFEETQYF.